This T cell receptor (beta chain) emerged from a study of T-cell reconstitution after alpha-beta-depleted transplantation in children. Unique molecular identifiers were incorporated during preparation of the TCRbeta library. TCRdb passed the PCR reads through MiXCR, listing each CDR3 protein once. The table shows about 900,000 distinct CDR3 sequences, with around 30% occurring only once. The J segment lost 4 bases and the V segment lost 4 bases, leaving 6 bases of the junction unmatched. Germline assignment: CDR1 SQVTM and CDR2 ANQGSEA. This CDR3 spans 16 amino acids. Study outcomes and limitations: Roughly two months post-transplant, alpha-beta T cells reportedly originated from several hundred graft clones that had expanded. The authors attributed T-cell counts and diversity one year after transplant mostly to newly produced T cells. Surviving recipient T cells and thymic progenitors underlay high day-60 TCRbeta diversity in some patients.

This clonotype was counted only a few times. Its antigen remains unidentified. The sample in question was PBMCs, mostly from graft donor cells, obtained 360 days after TCRalphabeta/CD19-depleted stem cell transplant. This chain connects TRBV29-1 to TRBJ2-1, with 14 bases fitting TRBD2. The sequence was collected from a boy less than two years old who had a stem cell transplant for SCID, so the T cells may come from the graft donor. CDR3 in amino acids: CSVAGTSGGRYNEQFF. CDR3 bases: TGCAGCGTTGCTGGGACTAGCGGGGGCCGATACAATGAGCAGTTCTTC.